What follows are 27 T cell receptor beta chains derived from one specimen sequenced in a study of cytomegalovirus exposure and HLA in healthy donors. Assay used: immunoSEQ multiplex PCR; TCRdb lists only in-frame clones, some missing. The sample lists 130,000 or so clones, 85% to 90% occurring once. Sequenced input: PBMCs. These receptor sequences come from a woman aged 18 to 35 in good health and CMV-seronegative.

This sequence joins TRBV5-1 and TRBJ1-2; D remains unclear. The CDR3 contains 12 residues. Between the trimmed V and J ends, which lost 4 bases and 7 bases, there was a span of 11 bases. Germline CDR1 is SGHRS and CDR2 is YFSETQ. The CDR3 region has the DNA TGCGCCAGCAGCGTATCATTCGGTGGCTACACCTTC. Translating gives CASSVSFGGYTF. Full variable domain (missing parts from reference TRBV5-1 and TRBJ1-2): KAGVTQTPRYLIKTRGQQVTLSCSPISGHRSVSWYQQTPGQGLQFLFEYFSETQRNKGNFPGRFSGRQFSNSRSEMNVSTLELGDSALYLCASSVSFGGYTFGSGTRLTVV.

CDR3 DNA: TGTGCCAGCAAAGAGCTAGCGGGGGGGCAAGAGACCCAGTACTTC. The encoded protein is CASKELAGGQETQYF. This chain joins TRBV6-1 and TRBJ2-5; 12 nucleotides match TRBD2. The trim removed 7 bases at V and 2 bases at J, leaving 5 bases unmatched. Germline V gene lookup returns CDR1 MNHNS and CDR2 SASEGT. The CDR3 consists of 15 residues.

The chain couples TRBV7-8 to TRBJ1-2; D is undetermined. Trimming removed 6 bases at V and 0 bases at J, with 5 bases between. CDR1 SGHVS and CDR2 FQNEAQ come from the germline V gene. The length of the CDR3 is 12 residues. The CDR3, as DNA: TGTGCCAGCAGTAACACTAACTATGGCTACACCTTC. It is translated as CASSNTNYGYTF.

This sequence joins TRBV27 and TRBJ1-1, with TRBD1 as a possible D gene (6 bases). The CDR3 consists of 15 residues. Germline V gene lookup returns CDR1 MNHEY and CDR2 SMNVEV (reference sequence). Trimming left V 3 bases short and J 1 base short, with 12 bases between. The CDR3 spells CASSFDGQTNTEAFF. The CDR3 DNA follows: TGTGCCAGCAGTTTCGATGGACAGACGAACACTGAAGCTTTCTTT.

The chain carries TRBV2 and TRBJ1-6; 7 nucleotides agree with TRBD1. This CDR3 has 15 residues. The J segment lost 0 bases and the V segment lost 9 bases, leaving 5 bases of the junction unmatched. Germline CDR1 reads SNHLY; CDR2 reads FYNNEI. CDR3 sequence reads: CASGDSSSYNSPLHF. The CDR3 nucleotides are TGTGCCAGTGGGGACAGTTCCTCCTATAATTCACCCCTCCACTTT.

The CDR3 here is CASTPGGSSYNSPLHF. In DNA, the CDR3 is TGTGCCAGCACCCCGGGGGGGAGCTCCTATAATTCACCCCTCCACTTT. This chain links TRBV25-1 with TRBJ1-6; possible D gene TRBD1, 5 bases. Germline CDR1 MGHDK, CDR2 SYGVNS. CDR3 length equals 16 residues. V gave up 7 bases and J gave up 0 bases, with 13 bases separating them. Looking up the rest from reference TRBV25-1 and TRBJ1-6 gives the full variable domain: EADIYQTPRYLVIGTGKKITLECSQTMGHDKMYWYQQDPGMELHLIHYSYGVNSTEKGDLSSESTVSRIRTEHFPLTLESARPSHTSQYLCASTPGGSSYNSPLHFGNGTRLTVT.

The rearrangement joins TRBV10-3 to TRBJ1-1, with D uncertain. V was pared by 2 bases and J by 3 bases, with 4 bases between. In germline, CDR1 is ENHRY, CDR2 SYGVKD. This CDR3 region has 12 residues. This CDR3 reads CAISEADTEAFF. The CDR3 DNA reads TGTGCCATCAGTGAGGCAGACACTGAAGCTTTCTTT.

The chain uses TRBV4-2 and TRBJ1-6; TRBD1 aligns across 10 bases. Germline assignment: CDR1 LGHNA and CDR2 YNFKEQ. The CDR3 loop spans 15 amino acids. Trimming took 5 bases from V and 4 from J; bases not matched to a gene: 2. The CDR3 coding sequence is TGTGCCAGCAGCTTGGACAGGGGGTATAATTCACCCCTCCACTTT. This sequence encodes CASSLDRGYNSPLHF.

The V gene is TRBV11-3, the J gene TRBJ2-1; D is unresolved. The V and J ends lost 1 base and 5 bases respectively, with 3 bases between them. This CDR3 comprises 12 residues. Per germline, CDR1 SGHNT and CDR2 YENEEA. The CDR3 DNA follows: TGTGCCAGCAGCTTAGGTAACAATGAGCAGTTCTTC. This translates into CASSLGNNEQFF.

This CDR3 is CASKAGPYTEAFF. The CDR3 nucleotides read TGTGCCAGTAAGGCAGGGCCCTACACTGAAGCTTTCTTT. The V and J genes are TRBV19 and TRBJ1-1, with D possibly being TRBD1 (5 bases). CDR3 size: 13 residues. Germline V lookup: CDR1 LNHDA, CDR2 SQIVND (reference sequence). Trimming removed 7 bases at V and 3 bases at J, with 12 bases between.

The gene calls are TRBV5-1 and TRBJ2-7; perhaps TRBD2 as D (5 bases). Trimming took 0 bases from V and 7 from J, leaving 23 bases between them. From germline, CDR1 is SGHRS and CDR2 YFSETQ. This CDR3 has 17 amino acids. CDR3 coding DNA: TGCGCCAGCAGCTTGGCCGGTAGAGGGATGGGGTTGGGGGAGCAGTACTTC. It encodes CASSLAGRGMGLGEQYF.

The chain carries TRBV7-9 and TRBJ2-3; TRBD1 matches 9 bases. There are 14 residues in the CDR3. The V gene's germline CDR1 is SEHNR and CDR2 FQNEAQ (reference sequence). V shed 5 bases and J 5 bases; nucleotides not matched to a gene: 5. The DNA for the CDR3 is TGTGCCAGCAGCACTGGACAGGGGCTAGATACGCAGTATTTT. Translating it yields CASSTGQGLDTQYF.

The rearrangement joins TRBV6-6 to TRBJ2-1, with 9 bases lining up with TRBD1. J lost 4 bases, V lost 5 bases, and 6 bases had no gene match. This CDR3 has 15 amino acids. Germline CDR1 and CDR2: MNHNY and SVGAGI (reference sequence). CDR3 in DNA: TGTGCCAGCAGTGCAGGACAGGGGCTATACAATGAGCAGTTCTTC. Protein: CASSAGQGLYNEQFF.

The V gene is TRBV10-1, the J gene TRBJ2-3; 11 bases are a match to TRBD1. The germline V gene encodes CDR1 WNHNN and CDR2 SYGVQD (reference sequence). After removal of 5 bases from V and 4 bases from J, the junction contained 11 bases not matched to a gene. This CDR3 has 17 amino acids. DNA of the CDR3: TGCGCCAGCAGTACTGGGACAGGGGGGAATTTGGCAGATACGCAGTATTTT. Its protein is CASSTGTGGNLADTQYF.

The genes are TRBV7-6 and TRBJ1-3; 8 bases map to TRBD1. The CDR3 covers 13 residues. From germline, CDR1 is SGHVS and CDR2 FNYEAQ. With 5 bases clipped from V and 4 bases from J, the junction kept 1 base outside the gene matches. The CDR3 sequence: CASSQGAGNTIYF. In DNA, the CDR3 is TGTGCCAGCAGCCAGGGGGCGGGAAACACCATATATTTT.

This clone was counted once. The chain carries TRBV18 and TRBJ2-3; D gene uncertain. Germline V gene lookup returns CDR1 KGHSH and CDR2 LQKENI. The CDR3 covers 12 residues. V was trimmed by 6 bases and J by 4 bases, leaving 8 bases between them. CDR3 loop: CASSLLSDTQYF. CDR3 nucleotides: TGTGCCAGCTCTCTCCTATCAGATACGCAGTATTTT.

V gene TRBV29-1 combines with J gene TRBJ2-3; D call uncertain. V lost 1 base, J lost 3 bases, and 8 bases lay in between. Germline V gene data show CDR1 as SQVTM and CDR2 as ANQGSEA. CDR3 length: 13 residues. The DNA of the CDR3 is TGCAGCGTTGAAGTTCCCGGGACAGATACGCAGTATTTT. Its translation is CSVEVPGTDTQYF.

The V call is TRBV11-2, the J call TRBJ1-1; D is undetermined. V was clipped by 5 bases and J by 2 bases, with 3 bases between them. The CDR3 covers 11 residues. Looked up from germline, CDR1 is SGHAT and CDR2 is FQNNGV. CDR3 sequence: CASSQNTEAFF. The CDR3 DNA sequence: TGTGCCAGCAGCCAAAACACTGAAGCTTTCTTT.

This sequence joins TRBV4-1 and TRBJ2-3; 10 positions agree with TRBD2. Germline V gene data show CDR1 as MGHRA and CDR2 as YSYEKL. The CDR3 loop spans 16 amino acids. With V trimmed by 1 base and J by 2 bases, 3 bases remained unmatched. Written as DNA, the CDR3 is TGCGCCAGCAGCCAAGGTAGCGGGGGGTTCACAGATACGCAGTATTTT. This gives the protein CASSQGSGGFTDTQYF.

The chain employs TRBV27 and TRBJ1-1; TRBD1 matches 7 bases. The V gene end was trimmed by 7 bases and the J gene end by 9 bases; junction bases not matched to a gene: 20. Germline CDR1 MNHEY, CDR2 SMNVEV (reference sequence). The CDR3 sequence is 16 residues long. The CDR3 loop is CASKGPSDRAWAKAFF. The CDR3 nucleotides are TGTGCCAGCAAAGGTCCATCAGACAGGGCTTGGGCCAAAGCTTTCTTT.

On this clone: One end of the junction is discordant with germline, which a read error may explain. The V and J genes are TRBV19 and TRBJ1-6; D is undetermined. The V gene's germline CDR1 is LNHDA and CDR2 SQIVND (reference sequence). The CDR3 extends over 12 amino acids. The CDR3 is CASRISNSPLHF. The CDR3 DNA follows: TGTGCCAGTCGTATTTCGAATTCACCCCTCCACTTT.

The CDR3 loop is CASLPDRNSETQYF. The CDR3 DNA is TGTGCCAGCTTACCTGACAGGAACTCGGAGACCCAGTACTTC. V is TRBV6-1 and J is TRBJ2-5; D may be TRBD1 (6 bases). Germline CDR1 MNHNS, CDR2 SASEGT. This CDR3 spans 14 amino acids. The V and J ends lost 8 bases and 5 bases respectively, with 18 bases between them.

On this clone itself: Germline and junction disagree at one end, which may indicate a read error. The J gene is TRBJ2-7, the V gene TRBV18, with TRBD1 matching over 10 bases. The CDR3 length is 14 residues. Per germline, CDR1 KGHSH and CDR2 LQKENI. CDR3 sequence: CASSLSSGTGEIHF. The DNA of the CDR3 is TGTGCCAGCTCACTCAGCTCCGGGACAGGGGAGATACACTTC.

This clone appeared once. This chain connects TRBV9 to TRBJ1-5; D uncertain. The CDR3 length is 14 residues. V gave up 0 bases and J gave up 4 bases, with 8 bases separating them. Germline CDR1 SGDLS, CDR2 YYNGEE. In DNA, the CDR3 is TGTGCCAGCAGCGTAGCTGTGGAGAATCAGCCCCAGCATTTT. This translates into CASSVAVENQPQHF.

V is TRBV4-2 and J is TRBJ2-4; TRBD2 matches 7 bases. The J segment lost 7 bases and the V segment lost 1 base, leaving 10 bases of the junction unmatched. CDR3 length: 16 residues. Germline CDR1 is LGHNA and CDR2 is YNFKEQ. The CDR3 region has the DNA TGTGCCAGCAGCCAAGGGTCTAGCGGACCGCCTAACATTCAGTACTTC. Its translation is CASSQGSSGPPNIQYF.

The CDR3 nucleotides read TGCGCCAGCAGCTACGCACTCGGGGACACTGAAGCTTTCTTT. It is translated as CASSYALGDTEAFF. The V call is TRBV5-1, the J call TRBJ1-1; D uncertain. Trimming took 3 bases from V and 3 from J, leaving 12 bases between them. From germline, CDR1 is SGHRS and CDR2 YFSETQ. This CDR3 has 14 residues. Looking up the rest from reference TRBV5-1 and TRBJ1-1 gives the full variable domain: KAGVTQTPRYLIKTRGQQVTLSCSPISGHRSVSWYQQTPGQGLQFLFEYFSETQRNKGNFPGRFSGRQFSNSRSEMNVSTLELGDSALYLCASSYALGDTEAFFGQGTRLTVV.

V is TRBV5-1 and J is TRBJ1-1; TRBD1 is a possible D gene (5 bases). CDR3 length: 16 residues. Per germline, CDR1 SGHRS and CDR2 YFSETQ. Between the trimmed V and J ends, which lost 1 base and 0 bases, there was a span of 13 bases. Here the CDR3 DNA reads TGCGCCAGCAGCTTGTCCACGTCGACAGTGAACACTGAAGCTTTCTTT. This translates into CASSLSTSTVNTEAFF.